These 29 T cell receptor beta chains originate from one sample sequenced in a study of T cell responses to AZD1222 COVID-19 vaccine. Only in-frame clones appear in the TCRdb table, and some are missing; sequencing was by immunoSEQ multiplex PCR. Altogether around 100,000 clones are present, approximately 87% being singletons, with the ten largest covering 15% to 20%. The starting material was peripheral blood, obtained on day 0 of AZD1222 vaccination. All receptors derive from an adult in good health.

This chain connects TRBV5-1 to TRBJ2-7; 7 bases are a match to TRBD2. Unmatched junction bases numbered 9, after V lost 0 bases and J lost 6 bases. The germline V gene has CDR1 SGHRS and CDR2 YFSETQ. This CDR3 comprises 15 residues. The DNA of the CDR3 is TGCGCCAGCAGCTTGGGGGGCGGCAGGGAGGGCGAGCAGTACTTC. Translated: CASSLGGGREGEQYF.

The rearrangement links TRBV3-1 (or the pseudogene TRBV3-2) to TRBJ1-5; D perhaps matches TRBD1 (6 bases). Deletions cut 3 bases from V and 0 bases from J, with 6 bases between. This CDR3 spans 14 amino acids. Germline CDR1 is LGHDT and CDR2 is YNNKEL (reference sequence). CDR3 bases: TGTGCCAGCAGCCACAGGGGTAGCAATCAGCCCCAGCATTTT. Translation: CASSHRGSNQPQHF.

This chain uses TRBV9 with TRBJ2-7, with TRBD2 matching over 9 bases. The V segment lost 0 bases and the J segment 3 bases; nucleotides outside the gene matches: 1. The CDR3 contains 14 residues. CDR1 and CDR2 from the germline V gene are SGDLS and YYNGEE. The CDR3 DNA follows: TGTGCCAGCAGCGTAGAGACTAGCGGCTACGAGCAGTACTTC. Translating gives CASSVETSGYEQYF.

The rearrangement links TRBV25-1 to TRBJ1-2, with D possibly being TRBD1 (6 bases). The CDR3 extends over 16 amino acids. V lost 5 bases and J 8 bases, leaving 24 bases between the germline ends. Germline values: CDR1 MGHDK, CDR2 SYGVNS. DNA of the CDR3: TGTGCCAGCAGTACGCCGGGACACACAACTTCGTTGGGCTACACCTTC. This sequence encodes CASSTPGHTTSLGYTF.

The rearrangement links TRBV15 to TRBJ2-1, with D perhaps TRBD2 (5 bases). Trimming took 5 bases from V and 5 from J, leaving 10 bases between them. This CDR3 region has 13 residues. The germline V gene has CDR1 LNHNV and CDR2 YYDKDF (reference sequence). The CDR3 nucleotides are TGTGCCACCAGCCAGCTAGCCAACAATGAGCAGTTCTTC. This translates into CATSQLANNEQFF.

This clone was seen just once. The chain combines TRBV5-4 with TRBJ1-2, with a weak D call TRBD1 (6 bases). The CDR3 is made up of 14 amino acids. Trimming removed 3 bases from V and 4 bases from J, with 13 bases in between. Germline CDR1 and CDR2: SGHNT and YYREEE (reference sequence). CDR3 in amino acids: CASSSNQGSYGYTF. Written as DNA, the CDR3 is TGTGCCAGCAGCTCAAATCAGGGGTCCTATGGCTACACCTTC.

This clone came up once. This chain links TRBV16 with TRBJ1-1; D is ambiguous. V lost 4 bases and J 3 bases, leaving 18 bases between the germline ends. CDR1 and CDR2 from the germline V gene are KGHSY and FQNENV. This CDR3 is built from 16 residues. CDR3 DNA: TGTGCCAGCAGCCGCGGCGTCGGGCACGGGGACACTGAAGCTTTCTTT. This codes for CASSRGVGHGDTEAFF.

The chain combines TRBV24-1 with TRBJ1-2, with 8 positions matching TRBD1. The CDR3 runs 16 residues. From germline, CDR1 is KGHDR and CDR2 SFDVKD. With 4 bases clipped from V and 3 bases from J, the junction kept 9 bases outside the gene matches. This chain's CDR3 is CATSDYGQGSHYGYTF. DNA for the CDR3: TGTGCCACCAGTGACTATGGACAGGGTTCTCACTATGGCTACACCTTC.

This clone was seen ten or more times. V usage is TRBV11-2 and J usage is TRBJ1-1, with no clear D. This CDR3 is 17 amino acids long. From germline, CDR1 is SGHAT and CDR2 FQNNGV. Trimming took 1 base from V and 3 from J, leaving 18 bases between them. The DNA of the CDR3 is TGTGCCAGCAGCTTAGGCGAGTGGGAAGGTCGAGACACTGAAGCTTTCTTT. Translation gives CASSLGEWEGRDTEAFF.

The genes are TRBV6-6 and TRBJ1-2; 7 positions match TRBD1. The germline CDR1 and CDR2 sequences are MNHNY and SVGAGI (reference sequence). There are 14 residues in the CDR3. Germline trimming cut 6 bases from V and 4 bases from J; bases unmatched to any gene: 8. In DNA, the CDR3 is TGTGCCAGCAGCTCTACAGGGGTTGGCTATGGCTACACCTTC. It yields the protein CASSSTGVGYGYTF.

The rearrangement joins TRBV7-8 to TRBJ1-1; D remains ambiguous. This CDR3 spans 14 amino acids. V lost 1 base, J lost 0 bases, and 6 bases lay in between. CDR1 is SGHVS and CDR2 is FQNEAQ in the germline V gene. DNA for the CDR3: TGTGCCAGCAGCTTAGGCAACTTGAACACTGAAGCTTTCTTT. Its translation: CASSLGNLNTEAFF.

J is TRBJ2-7 and V is TRBV5-1; possibly TRBD2 for D (5 bases). Trimming stripped 8 bases from V and 0 bases from J, with 18 bases between. The germline V gene has CDR1 SGHRS and CDR2 YFSETQ. This CDR3 has 15 amino acids. CDR3 sequence: CASTPGGTSSYEQYF. In DNA form, the CDR3 reads TGCGCCAGTACGCCCGGAGGCACTAGCTCCTACGAGCAGTACTTC.

The chain joins TRBV5-8 to TRBJ2-3; the match to TRBD2 covers 7 bases. The CDR3 extends over 16 amino acids. Germline CDR1 SGHTS, CDR2 YDEGEE. The V segment lost 6 bases and the J segment 2 bases; nucleotides outside the gene matches: 12. CDR3 amino acids: CASTSGGSYSTDTQYF. CDR3 coding DNA: TGTGCCAGCACCTCGGGCGGGAGCTATTCCACAGATACGCAGTATTTT.

V is TRBV24-1 and J is TRBJ2-3; D is possibly TRBD1 or TRBD2 (5 bases each). V was cut by 9 bases and J by 2 bases, with 17 bases left in between. The CDR3 is 15 residues long. From germline, CDR1 is KGHDR and CDR2 SFDVKD. CDR3 sequence: CATGGALGYTDTQYF. Written as DNA, the CDR3 is TGTGCCACCGGTGGGGCACTAGGTTACACAGATACGCAGTATTTT.

The gene calls are TRBV6-5 and TRBJ1-4, with D possibly being TRBD1 (6 bases). Germline V gives CDR1 MNHEY, CDR2 SVGAGI. This CDR3 has 15 amino acids. V lost 6 bases to trimming and J lost 6 bases, with 17 bases between them. CDR3 loop: CASRSNRVGDEKLFF. CDR3 coding DNA: TGTGCCAGCAGATCTAACAGGGTAGGAGATGAAAAACTGTTTTTT.

The chain is built from TRBV15 and TRBJ2-3; D unclear. This CDR3 region has 14 residues. The V and J ends lost 5 bases and 1 base respectively, with 10 bases between them. Germline lookup yields CDR1 LNHNV and CDR2 YYDKDF (reference sequence). The CDR3 is CATSLSAGTDTQYF. The CDR3, as DNA: TGTGCCACCAGCTTAAGCGCCGGCACAGATACGCAGTATTTT. The full variable domain, completed using reference TRBV15 and TRBJ2-3, is DAMVIQNPRYQVTQFGKPVTLSCSQTLNHNVMYWYQQKSSQAPKLLFHYYDKDFNNEADTPDNFQSRRPNTSFCFLDIRSPGLGDTAMYLCATSLSAGTDTQYFGPGTRLTVL.

The J gene is TRBJ1-6, the V gene TRBV5-8; D is perhaps TRBD1 (5 bases). The germline V gene has CDR1 SGHTS and CDR2 YDEGEE. Trimming cost V 7 bases and J 10 bases, with 15 bases left between them. This CDR3 has 13 residues. The CDR3 protein is CASPGGERSPLHF. For the CDR3, the DNA is TGTGCCAGCCCGGGGGGGGAGCGATCACCCCTCCACTTT.

The chain employs TRBV28 and TRBJ1-5; D unclear. V dropped 7 bases and J dropped 0 bases, with 7 bases sitting between them. There are 13 residues in the CDR3. The germline V gene has CDR1 MDHEN and CDR2 SYDVKM. CDR3 sequence (DNA): TGTGCCAGCAATGCCTATAGCAATCAGCCCCAGCATTTT. As protein: CASNAYSNQPQHF.

A few counts support this clone. Other DNA sequences in this sample translate to the same CDR3. This sequence joins TRBV11-3 and TRBJ1-1; D is unclear. Germline CDR1 is SGHNT and CDR2 is YENEEA. The V end lost 1 base, the J end lost 2 bases, and 5 bases lay between the germline ends. The CDR3 is 13 amino acids. In nucleotides, the CDR3 is TGTGCCAGCAGCTTAGGAGCAAACACTGAAGCTTTCTTT. Its protein is CASSLGANTEAFF.

This rearrangement joins TRBV9 to TRBJ2-5; D gene ambiguous. This CDR3 is built from 14 residues. Germline lookup yields CDR1 SGDLS and CDR2 YYNGEE. The V gene lost 0 bases and the J gene lost 2 bases, with 8 bases spanning the gap. CDR3: CASSVGTAQETQYF. CDR3 DNA sequence: TGTGCCAGCAGCGTAGGTACAGCACAAGAGACCCAGTACTTC.

The chain links TRBV7-2 to TRBJ2-7, with D uncertain. The ends were cut back, 0 bases at V and 3 bases at J, with 21 bases in the middle. Germline CDR1 reads SGHTA; CDR2 reads FQGNSA. This CDR3 contains 18 residues. CDR3 sequence (DNA): TGTGCCAGCAGCTTAGCGCCGTCCTCCCTCCTGGCCCTCTACGAGCAGTACTTC. Residues: CASSLAPSSLLALYEQYF.

This clone was observed a single time. The V gene is TRBV19, the J gene TRBJ1-3, with D maybe TRBD1 (6 bases). CDR1 LNHDA and CDR2 SQIVND come from the germline V gene (reference sequence). The CDR3 length is 14 residues. Trimming left V 11 bases short and J 3 bases short, with 17 bases between. The CDR3 DNA reads as TGTGCCTGCCGGGGGGGCGTTTTTGGAAACACCATATATTTT. It yields the protein CACRGGVFGNTIYF.

The chain links TRBV9 to TRBJ2-1; no definite D call. Deletions cut 0 bases from V and 3 bases from J, with 10 bases between. The CDR3 sequence is 15 residues long. Germline V gives CDR1 SGDLS, CDR2 YYNGEE. The DNA for the CDR3 is TGTGCCAGCAGCGTAGCACCAAGGGACTACAATGAGCAGTTCTTC. Residues: CASSVAPRDYNEQFF.

CDR3 region: CASSLLRGQETQYF. The CDR3 DNA reads as TGTGCCAGCTCACTACTCCGGGGCCAAGAGACCCAGTACTTC. This chain joins TRBV18 and TRBJ2-5, with a possible D match to TRBD2 (5 bases). The V and J ends lost 4 bases and 1 base respectively, with 10 bases between them. The germline V gene has CDR1 KGHSH and CDR2 LQKENI. The CDR3 covers 14 residues.

Only a few counts were recorded for this clone. The chain recombines TRBV3-1 (or the pseudogene TRBV3-2) with TRBJ1-1; 7 bases are shared with TRBD1. The CDR3 is made up of 16 amino acids. The germline V gene has CDR1 LGHDT and CDR2 YNNKEL (reference sequence). The trim removed 1 base at V and 3 bases at J, leaving 8 bases unmatched. The CDR3 DNA reads TGTGCCAGCAGCCAAGGCAGGGGAGGGGGCCACACTGAAGCTTTCTTT. Translated, it gives CASSQGRGGGHTEAFF.

V usage is TRBV18 and J usage is TRBJ2-7, with D possibly matching TRBD2 (6 bases). V shed 6 bases and J shed 6 bases, with 15 bases lying between them. The CDR3 has 13 amino acids. The germline V gene has CDR1 KGHSH and CDR2 LQKENI. The CDR3 region is CASSGGAVPEQYF. The CDR3 DNA follows: TGTGCCAGCTCGGGCGGGGCTGTGCCCGAGCAGTACTTC.

This clone has only one observation. The chain employs TRBV5-1 and TRBJ2-1, with TRBD2 as a possible D gene (5 bases). The germline V gene has CDR1 SGHRS and CDR2 YFSETQ. The CDR3 is 14 residues long. The ends were cut back, 7 bases at V and 3 bases at J, with 14 bases in the middle. The CDR3 bases are TGCGCCAGCTCCGGAAGCGGACTCTACAATGAGCAGTTCTTC. Protein product: CASSGSGLYNEQFF.

The chain has TRBV18 and TRBJ2-7; 7 positions match TRBD1. V was pared by 4 bases and J by 2 bases, with 11 bases of the junction left unmatched. The CDR3 length is 16 residues. The germline CDR1 and CDR2 sequences are KGHSH and LQKENI. The CDR3 sequence is CASSLYTGTEAYEQYF. For the CDR3, the DNA is TGTGCCAGCTCACTATACACCGGGACAGAGGCCTACGAGCAGTACTTC.

The rearrangement uses TRBV10-3 and TRBJ1-3; 8 positions match TRBD1. The germline CDR1 and CDR2 sequences are ENHRY and SYGVKD. Trimming cost V 6 bases and J 0 bases; bases outside gene matches: 4. The CDR3 length is 15 residues. In DNA, the CDR3 is TGTGCCATCAGGGACAGGGCGGACTCTGGAAACACCATATATTTT. As protein: CAIRDRADSGNTIYF.